The 22 T cell receptor beta chains below all came from one sample that was sequenced in a study of blood T cell repertoires in COVID-19. Sequencing was performed with immunoSEQ multiplex PCR; in TCRdb, only in-frame clones are kept and a portion is missing. This table holds just over 300,000 clones, roughly 91% found once. The material sequenced was peripheral blood. These receptors all come from a woman between 25 and 40 years old with COVID-19, enrolled during active disease.

The chain recombines TRBV7-6 with TRBJ2-2; the match to TRBD1 covers 7 bases. CDR1 and CDR2 (germline): SGHVS, FNYEAQ. Trimming removed 1 base from V and 0 bases from J; junction bases left unmatched: 2. The CDR3 runs to 16 residues. This chain's CDR3 is CASSLDGTANTGELFF. CDR3 nucleotide sequence: TGTGCCAGCAGCTTAGATGGGACAGCGAACACCGGGGAGCTGTTTTTT.

The gene calls are TRBV6-2 or TRBV6-3 and TRBJ2-3; TRBD2 matches at 8 bases. The ends lost 2 bases at V and 2 bases at J; junction bases unmatched: 9. This CDR3 is built from 17 residues. Per the germline V gene, CDR1 is MNHEY and CDR2 is SVGEGT. CDR3 nucleotides: TGTGCCAGCAGTTACGGAACGGCTAGCGGGCTCACAGATACGCAGTATTTT. This codes for CASSYGTASGLTDTQYF.

V usage is TRBV7-9 and J usage is TRBJ1-2; tentatively, D is TRBD1 (5 bases). The CDR3 loop spans 14 amino acids. The V and J ends lost 1 base and 4 bases respectively, with 10 bases between them. Germline CDR1 is SEHNR and CDR2 is FQNEAQ (reference sequence). CDR3 nucleotides: TGTGCCAGCAGCTTAGAAGTAACAGGCTATGGCTACACCTTC. Protein: CASSLEVTGYGYTF.

This clone was seen only once. V is TRBV7-2 and J is TRBJ1-3; 10 bases are a match to TRBD1. This CDR3 region has 15 residues. Germline-derived CDR1 and CDR2 are SGHTA and FQGNSA. V lost 5 bases to trimming and J lost 4 bases; unmatched junction nucleotides: 5. CDR3 nucleotides: TGTGCCAGCAGCCTGTTGGACAGGGGGGGAAACACCATATATTTT. Amino acids: CASSLLDRGGNTIYF.

The V gene is TRBV15, the J gene TRBJ1-3; no firm D call. Trimming removed 3 bases at V and 2 bases at J, with 11 bases between. Germline V gene data show CDR1 as LNHNV and CDR2 as YYDKDF (reference sequence). The CDR3 runs 15 residues. The CDR3 is CATSREDSPGNTIYF. The CDR3 region has the DNA TGTGCCACCAGCAGGGAGGATTCCCCTGGAAACACCATATATTTT. The full variable domain, rest sourced from reference TRBV15 and TRBJ1-3, is DAMVIQNPRYQVTQFGKPVTLSCSQTLNHNVMYWYQQKSSQAPKLLFHYYDKDFNNEADTPDNFQSRRPNTSFCFLDIRSPGLGDTAMYLCATSREDSPGNTIYFGEGSWLTVV.

The V call is TRBV12-3 or TRBV12-4, the J call TRBJ1-6; TRBD1 is a possible D gene (5 bases). The CDR3 covers 13 residues. V was trimmed by 5 bases and J by 8 bases, leaving 10 bases between them. The chain's CDR3 is CASSPRGDSPLHF. The CDR3 nucleotides are TGTGCCAGCAGTCCACGGGGGGATTCACCCCTCCACTTT.

The chain uses TRBV2 and TRBJ2-2; D unresolved. V shed 6 bases and J shed 8 bases, with 7 bases lying between them. This CDR3 is built from 11 residues. Per germline, CDR1 SNHLY and CDR2 FYNNEI. Here the CDR3 reads CASREDGELFF. The CDR3 region has the DNA TGTGCCAGCAGAGAGGATGGGGAGCTGTTTTTT.

This chain joins TRBV6-6 and TRBJ2-1, with 8 bases aligning to TRBD2. The CDR3 runs to 13 residues. Germline CDR1 and CDR2: MNHNY and SVGAGI (reference sequence). With V trimmed by 2 bases and J by 6 bases, 0 bases remained unmatched. The CDR3 spells CASSYTSGNEQFF. CDR3 nucleotides: TGTGCCAGCAGTTACACTAGCGGCAATGAGCAGTTCTTC.

The CDR3 DNA follows: TGCGCCAGCAGGGACAGGGGTTTCAATTCACCCCTCCACTTT. This codes for CASRDRGFNSPLHF. V usage is TRBV5-1 and J usage is TRBJ1-6, with 9 bases matching TRBD1. Germline V CDR1 and CDR2: SGHRS, YFSETQ. After removal of 5 bases from V and 7 bases from J, the junction contained 4 bases not matched to a gene. This CDR3 is built from 14 residues.

The chain uses TRBV7-9 and TRBJ2-5; a weak D match, TRBD1 (5 bases). The CDR3 has 16 residues. V lost 1 base and J lost 0, with 12 bases in between. Per the germline V gene, CDR1 is SEHNR and CDR2 is FQNEAQ (reference sequence). The CDR3 region has the DNA TGTGCCAGCAGCTTAGTCTCTGGCAGGGACCAAGAGACCCAGTACTTC. Translating it yields CASSLVSGRDQETQYF.

The chain links TRBV5-5 to TRBJ2-3; TRBD2 aligns across 11 bases. CDR1 is SGHKS and CDR2 is YYEKEE in the germline V gene (reference sequence). The CDR3 is made up of 17 amino acids. The ends lost 4 bases at V and 2 bases at J; junction bases unmatched: 9. The CDR3: CASSPRVAGGSTDTQYF. CDR3 DNA: TGTGCCAGCAGCCCACGCGTAGCGGGGGGGTCCACAGATACGCAGTATTTT.

This clone was detected only once. The chain uses TRBV5-5 and TRBJ1-1, with D uncertain. The V and J ends lost 0 bases and 4 bases respectively, with 10 bases between them. The CDR3 totals 14 residues. Germline loops: CDR1 SGHKS, CDR2 YYEKEE (reference sequence). The CDR3 nucleotides read TGTGCCAGCAGCTTGGCCGGTGGTGTCACTGAAGCTTTCTTT. Translating it yields CASSLAGGVTEAFF.

The chain combines TRBV25-1 with TRBJ1-2; 9 bases are a match to TRBD1. Germline-derived CDR1 and CDR2 are MGHDK and SYGVNS. The CDR3 loop spans 15 amino acids. J lost 4 bases, V lost 6 bases, and 9 bases had no gene match. This chain's CDR3 is CASSATGGAVYGYTF. CDR3 nucleotide sequence: TGTGCCAGCAGCGCCACAGGGGGCGCCGTCTATGGCTACACCTTC.

The chain has TRBV5-7 and TRBJ1-6, with a tentative D call TRBD1 (6 bases). TRBV5-7 is sorted into the ORF group, with uncertain function. The CDR3 covers 13 residues. V lost 5 bases, J lost 7 bases, and 10 bases lay in between. The CDR3 region has the DNA TGTGCCAGCAGTCCGGGGACAAATTCACCCCTCCACTTT. Amino acid sequence: CASSPGTNSPLHF.

As DNA, the CDR3 is TGTGCCAGCAGCTTAACTAGCGGGGGGCCCCACGAGCAGTACTTC. The encoded protein is CASSLTSGGPHEQYF. The rearrangement uses TRBV7-2 and TRBJ2-7, with 12 nucleotides matching TRBD2. Germline lookup yields CDR1 SGHTA and CDR2 FQGNSA. This CDR3 has 15 amino acids. V lost 2 bases, J lost 5 bases, and 4 bases stayed unmatched.

The V and J genes are TRBV12-5 and TRBJ1-3; 7 bases fit TRBD1. From germline, CDR1 is LGHNT and CDR2 FRNRAP. CDR3 size: 16 residues. V lost 9 bases, J lost 3 bases, and 14 bases stayed unmatched. CDR3 sequence: CASLPATGLNGNTIYF. The CDR3, as DNA: TGTGCTAGCCTCCCGGCGACAGGGTTAAATGGAAACACCATATATTTT.

The chain recombines TRBV19 with TRBJ1-5; 9 nucleotides align to TRBD1. Germline CDR1 LNHDA, CDR2 SQIVND (reference sequence). V shed 4 bases, J shed 4 bases, and the junction held 8 bases outside the gene matches. CDR3 length: 16 amino acids. CDR3 residues: CASSTGTGSSNQPQHF. CDR3 DNA: TGTGCCAGTAGTACAGGGACAGGGAGTTCAAATCAGCCCCAGCATTTT.

The CDR3 coding sequence is TGTGCCAGCAGCCCCCCGGACAATGAGCAGTTCTTC. Translation: CASSPPDNEQFF. The V call is TRBV9, the J call TRBJ2-1; no firm D call. Trimming took 4 bases from V and 5 from J, leaving 7 bases between them. Per germline, CDR1 SGDLS and CDR2 YYNGEE. The CDR3 runs 12 residues.

This clone has just one count. The chain couples TRBV10-3 to TRBJ2-3, with TRBD2 identical over 13 bases. The CDR3 runs to 17 residues. CDR1 and CDR2 (germline): ENHRY, SYGVKD. V lost 4 bases and J lost 0; bases outside the gene matches: 4. The CDR3 sequence is CAISGLAGGSSTDTQYF. The CDR3 DNA reads TGTGCCATCAGTGGACTAGCGGGGGGTTCTAGCACAGATACGCAGTATTTT.

The chain links TRBV4-3 to TRBJ1-1, with D tentatively TRBD1 (5 bases). Looked up from germline, CDR1 is LGHNA and CDR2 is YSLEER. CDR3 length: 17 amino acids. Trimming pared 0 bases from V and 0 bases from J, leaving 14 bases between. The chain's CDR3 is CASSQDRMGGMNTEAFF. The CDR3 nucleotides read TGCGCCAGCAGCCAAGACAGGATGGGGGGAATGAACACTGAAGCTTTCTTT.

V and J are TRBV19 and TRBJ1-4; TRBD1 matches at 8 bases. The CDR3 totals 14 residues. V was clipped by 1 base and J by 12 bases; unmatched bases: 7. The V gene's germline CDR1 is LNHDA and CDR2 SQIVND (reference sequence). CDR3 amino acids: CASSIVGTGVELFF. In nucleotides, the CDR3 is TGTGCCAGTAGTATAGTCGGGACAGGCGTGGAACTGTTTTTT.

The rearrangement uses TRBV9 and TRBJ2-7; D is ambiguous. The CDR3 covers 14 residues. The germline V and J ends were trimmed by 0 bases and 2 bases, with 9 bases remaining between them. Germline values: CDR1 SGDLS, CDR2 YYNGEE. CDR3 sequence (DNA): TGTGCCAGCAGCGTAGCTGAGCCTCCCTACGAGCAGTACTTC. Translating gives CASSVAEPPYEQYF.